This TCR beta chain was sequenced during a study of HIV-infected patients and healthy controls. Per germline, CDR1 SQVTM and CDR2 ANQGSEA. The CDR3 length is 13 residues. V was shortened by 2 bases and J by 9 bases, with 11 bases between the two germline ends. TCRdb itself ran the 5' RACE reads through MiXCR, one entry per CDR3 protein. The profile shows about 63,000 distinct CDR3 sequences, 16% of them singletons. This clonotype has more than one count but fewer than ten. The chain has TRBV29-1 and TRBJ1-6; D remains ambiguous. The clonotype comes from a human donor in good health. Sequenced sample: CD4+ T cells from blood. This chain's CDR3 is CSVESERGSPLHF. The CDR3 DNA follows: TGCAGCGTTGAATCGGAGCGTGGTTCACCCCTCCACTTT.